This is a list of T cell receptor beta chains from one sample in a study of T cell repertoires in ileal Crohn's disease. Generated by immunoSEQ multiplex PCR, the TCRdb table keeps only in-frame clones and is missing some. This table holds 5,500 to 6,000 clones, roughly 80% found once. What was sequenced was ileal tissue. Receptor source: an adult with Crohn's disease. The conserved cysteine and the conserved F or W are not part of the CDR3 here. Clone size is shown for a subset of rows, as once, few, many or a class of expanded clone.

AWRPGQGGNTIY	TRBV30	NA
ASRTGGTEAF	TRBV19	NA
ASSPTVSTGELF	TRBV6-5	NA
ASSSPGGTGELF	TRBV19	NA
ASSPRRGDPGNTIY	TRBV7-2	few
ASSLWAGQNSNQPQH	TRBV5-6	NA
ASSIWQRSDYNEQF	TRBV19	NA
ASSPVRGGSYNEQF	TRBV18	NA
ASSRGGFEQY	TRBV9	NA
ASSLAGQNSGANVLT	TRBV5-1	NA
ASSVNDRGTQY	TRBV9	NA
ASSASGSEEQY	TRBV2	NA
ASSAGRVRATNEKLF	TRBV2	once
ASSSDRVSSYNSPLH	TRBV28	NA
ASSLQPSGANVLT	TRBV11-2	NA